This T cell receptor beta chain derives from a study of tumor-infiltrating lymphocytes in localized non-small cell lung cancer. About the research overall: Several tumor histologies, both smoking statuses, and some post-neoadjuvant chemotherapy samples were included. The study's findings and limits: TCR sequencing covered a subset of patients with enough tissue. TCRbeta sequencing showed higher T cell infiltration in tumors than uninvolved lung.

The germline V gene has CDR1 MNHEY and CDR2 SVGAGI. This CDR3 region has 15 residues. The germline V and J ends were trimmed by 5 bases and 0 bases, with 11 bases remaining between them. Clones were sequenced by immunoSEQ multiplex PCR, and TCRdb holds only the in-frame ones, with some missing. Of some 7,800 clones in the sample, roughly 80% are singletons; the top ten hold 10% to 15%. Points on this clone: Its antigen remains unidentified.

V usage is TRBV6-5 and J usage is TRBJ2-1; no clear D gene. Input material: uninvolved lung tissue not adjacent to the tumor. The clonotype comes from a human donor with non-small cell lung cancer. CDR3 protein: CASSPVESSYNEQFF. The CDR3 DNA sequence: TGTGCCAGCAGTCCAGTAGAGAGCTCCTACAATGAGCAGTTCTTC.